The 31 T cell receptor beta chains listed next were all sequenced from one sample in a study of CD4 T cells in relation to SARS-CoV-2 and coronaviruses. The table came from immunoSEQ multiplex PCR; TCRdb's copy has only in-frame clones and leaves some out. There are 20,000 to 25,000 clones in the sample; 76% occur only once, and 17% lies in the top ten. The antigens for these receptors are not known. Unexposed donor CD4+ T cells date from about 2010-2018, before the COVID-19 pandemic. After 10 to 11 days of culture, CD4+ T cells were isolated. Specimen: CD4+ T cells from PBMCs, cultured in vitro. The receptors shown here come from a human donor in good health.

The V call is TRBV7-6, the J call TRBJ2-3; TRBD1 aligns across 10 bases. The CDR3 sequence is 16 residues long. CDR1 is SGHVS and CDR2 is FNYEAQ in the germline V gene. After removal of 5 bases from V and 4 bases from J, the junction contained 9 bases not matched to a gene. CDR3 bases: TGTGCCAGCAGCCGTACGACAGGGGGCCGAGCAGATACGCAGTATTTT. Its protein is CASSRTTGGRADTQYF.

CDR3 loop: CASSLAGEGTYEQYF. The CDR3 DNA reads as TGTGCCAGCAGCTTAGCGGGAGAGGGCACCTACGAGCAGTACTTC. V is TRBV11-3 and J is TRBJ2-7; D is possibly TRBD2 (6 bases). This CDR3 is built from 15 residues. Germline lookup yields CDR1 SGHNT and CDR2 YENEEA. V was shortened by 1 base and J by 2 bases, with 12 bases between the two germline ends.

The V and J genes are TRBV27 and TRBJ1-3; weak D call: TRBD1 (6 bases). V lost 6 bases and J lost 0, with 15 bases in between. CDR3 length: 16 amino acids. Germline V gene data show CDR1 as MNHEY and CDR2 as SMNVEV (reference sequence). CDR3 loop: CASSPGQRHSGNTIYF. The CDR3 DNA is TGTGCCAGCAGCCCAGGACAGAGACACTCTGGAAACACCATATATTTT.

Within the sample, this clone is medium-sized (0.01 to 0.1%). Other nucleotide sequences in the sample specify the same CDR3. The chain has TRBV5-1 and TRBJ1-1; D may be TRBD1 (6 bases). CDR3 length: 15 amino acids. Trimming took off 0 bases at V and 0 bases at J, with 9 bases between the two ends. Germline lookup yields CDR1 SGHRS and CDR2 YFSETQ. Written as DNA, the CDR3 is TGCGCCAGCAGCTTGGCCGGGACACTGAACACTGAAGCTTTCTTT. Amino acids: CASSLAGTLNTEAFF.

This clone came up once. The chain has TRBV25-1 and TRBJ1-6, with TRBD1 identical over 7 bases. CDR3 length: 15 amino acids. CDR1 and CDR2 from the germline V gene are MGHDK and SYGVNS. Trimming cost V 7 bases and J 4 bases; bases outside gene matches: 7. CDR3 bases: TGTGCCAGCAAACCCGCGACAGGGTATAATTCACCCCTCCACTTT. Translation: CASKPATGYNSPLHF.

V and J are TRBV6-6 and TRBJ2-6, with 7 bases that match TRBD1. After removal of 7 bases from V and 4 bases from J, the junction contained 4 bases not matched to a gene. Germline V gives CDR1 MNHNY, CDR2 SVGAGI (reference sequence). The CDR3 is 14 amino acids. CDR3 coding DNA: TGTGCCAGCACCACCAGGGGGGGGGCCAACGTCCTGACTTTC. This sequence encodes CASTTRGGANVLTF.

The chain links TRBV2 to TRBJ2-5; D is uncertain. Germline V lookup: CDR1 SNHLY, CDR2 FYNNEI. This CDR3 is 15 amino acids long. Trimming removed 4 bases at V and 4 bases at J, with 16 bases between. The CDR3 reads CASSGGSLFLETQYF. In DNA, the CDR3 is TGTGCCAGCAGTGGAGGCAGTCTGTTTTTAGAGACCCAGTACTTC.

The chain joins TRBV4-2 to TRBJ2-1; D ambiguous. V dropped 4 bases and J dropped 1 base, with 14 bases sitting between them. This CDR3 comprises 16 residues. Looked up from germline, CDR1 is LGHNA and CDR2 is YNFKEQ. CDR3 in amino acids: CASSPHEGSSYNEQFF. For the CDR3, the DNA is TGTGCCAGCAGCCCCCATGAAGGGTCGTCCTACAATGAGCAGTTCTTC.

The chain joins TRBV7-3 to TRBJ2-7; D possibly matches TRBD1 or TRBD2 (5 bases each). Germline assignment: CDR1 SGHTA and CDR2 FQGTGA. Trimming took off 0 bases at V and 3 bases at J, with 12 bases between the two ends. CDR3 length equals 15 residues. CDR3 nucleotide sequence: TGTGCCAGCAGCTTAACGGGGGACGGGAACTACGAGCAGTACTTC. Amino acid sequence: CASSLTGDGNYEQYF.

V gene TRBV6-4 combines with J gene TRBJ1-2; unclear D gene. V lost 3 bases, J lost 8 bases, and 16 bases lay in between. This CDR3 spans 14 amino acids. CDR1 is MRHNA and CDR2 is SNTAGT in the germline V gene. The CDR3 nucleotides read TGTGCCAGCAGTGAGGGCTCGCAAGCTGTCGGCTACACCTTC. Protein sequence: CASSEGSQAVGYTF.

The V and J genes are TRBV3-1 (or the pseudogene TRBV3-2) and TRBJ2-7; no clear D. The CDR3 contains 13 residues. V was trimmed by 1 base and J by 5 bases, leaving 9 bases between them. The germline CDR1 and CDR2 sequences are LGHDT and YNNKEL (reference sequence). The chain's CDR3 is CASSQGVGHEQYF. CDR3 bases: TGTGCCAGCAGCCAAGGAGTCGGACACGAGCAGTACTTC.

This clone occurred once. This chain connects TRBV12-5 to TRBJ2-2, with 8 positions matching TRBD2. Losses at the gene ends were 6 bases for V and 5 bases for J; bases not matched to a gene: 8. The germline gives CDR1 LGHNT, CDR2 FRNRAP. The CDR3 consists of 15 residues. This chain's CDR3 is CASGLSGRVTGELFF. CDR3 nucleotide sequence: TGTGCTAGTGGACTGAGCGGGAGAGTTACCGGGGAGCTGTTTTTT.

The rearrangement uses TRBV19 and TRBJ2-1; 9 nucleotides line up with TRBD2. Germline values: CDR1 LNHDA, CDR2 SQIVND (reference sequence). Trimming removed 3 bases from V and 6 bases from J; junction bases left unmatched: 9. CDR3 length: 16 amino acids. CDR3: CASSIQGLAQTNEQFF. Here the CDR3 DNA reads TGTGCCAGTAGTATCCAAGGACTAGCGCAGACCAATGAGCAGTTCTTC.

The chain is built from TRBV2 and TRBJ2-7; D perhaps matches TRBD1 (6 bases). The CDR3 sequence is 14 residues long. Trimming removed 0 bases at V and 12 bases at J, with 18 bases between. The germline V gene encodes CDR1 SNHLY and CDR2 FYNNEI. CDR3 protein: CASSEALGRTEAYF. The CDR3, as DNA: TGTGCCAGCAGTGAAGCGCTTGGGCGGACAGAGGCGTACTTC.

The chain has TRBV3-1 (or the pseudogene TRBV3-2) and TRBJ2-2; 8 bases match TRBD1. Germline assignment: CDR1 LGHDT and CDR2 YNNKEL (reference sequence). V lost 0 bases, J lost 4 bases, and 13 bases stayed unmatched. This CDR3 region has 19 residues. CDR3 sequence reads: CASSQEARGRGYPTGELFF. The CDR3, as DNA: TGTGCCAGCAGCCAAGAGGCCAGGGGGCGAGGATATCCCACCGGGGAGCTGTTTTTT.

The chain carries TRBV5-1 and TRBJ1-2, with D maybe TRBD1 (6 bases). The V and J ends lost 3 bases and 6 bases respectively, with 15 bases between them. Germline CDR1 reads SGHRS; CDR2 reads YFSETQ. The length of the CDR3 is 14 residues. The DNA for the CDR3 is TGCGCCAGCAGCTGGGTAGGAGGGGGTAATGGCTACACCTTC. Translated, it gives CASSWVGGGNGYTF. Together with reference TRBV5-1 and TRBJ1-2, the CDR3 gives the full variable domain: KAGVTQTPRYLIKTRGQQVTLSCSPISGHRSVSWYQQTPGQGLQFLFEYFSETQRNKGNFPGRFSGRQFSNSRSEMNVSTLELGDSALYLCASSWVGGGNGYTFGSGTRLTVV.

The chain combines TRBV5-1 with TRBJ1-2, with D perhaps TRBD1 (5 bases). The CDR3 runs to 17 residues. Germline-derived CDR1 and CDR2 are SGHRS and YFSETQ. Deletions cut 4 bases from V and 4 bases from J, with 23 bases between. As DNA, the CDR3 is TGCGCCAGCAGCACCGAGACAAGGGCCCAGGGTGGCTATGGCTACACCTTC. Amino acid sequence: CASSTETRAQGGYGYTF.

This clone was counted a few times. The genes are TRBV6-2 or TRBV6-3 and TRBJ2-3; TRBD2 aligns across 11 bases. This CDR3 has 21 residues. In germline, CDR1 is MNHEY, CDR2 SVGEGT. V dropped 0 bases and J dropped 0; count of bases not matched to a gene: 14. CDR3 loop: CASSYSGLAENILLSTDTQYF. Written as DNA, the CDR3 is TGTGCCAGCAGTTACTCGGGACTAGCGGAAAATATCCTTCTAAGCACAGATACGCAGTATTTT.

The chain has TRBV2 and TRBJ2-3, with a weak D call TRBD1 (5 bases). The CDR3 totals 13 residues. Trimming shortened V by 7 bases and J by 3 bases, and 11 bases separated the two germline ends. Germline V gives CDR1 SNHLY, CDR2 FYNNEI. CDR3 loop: CASTDPGTDTQYF. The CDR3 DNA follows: TGTGCCAGCACCGACCCAGGGACAGATACGCAGTATTTT.

CDR3 in amino acids: CASSQDNQGGREKLFF. CDR3 nucleotide sequence: TGCGCCAGCAGCCAAGATAATCAGGGGGGGAGGGAAAAACTGTTTTTT. This chain connects TRBV4-1 to TRBJ1-4, with TRBD1 identical over 7 bases. Per the germline V gene, CDR1 is MGHRA and CDR2 is YSYEKL. V lost 0 bases, J lost 8 bases, and 9 bases stayed unmatched. The CDR3 runs to 16 residues.

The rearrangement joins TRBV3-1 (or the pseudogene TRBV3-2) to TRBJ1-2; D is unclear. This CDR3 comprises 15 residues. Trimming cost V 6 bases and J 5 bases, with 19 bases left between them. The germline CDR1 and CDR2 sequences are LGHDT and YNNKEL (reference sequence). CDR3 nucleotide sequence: TGTGCCAGCAGTACCGCGGCCCGCCAGCTATATGGCTACACCTTC. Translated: CASSTAARQLYGYTF.

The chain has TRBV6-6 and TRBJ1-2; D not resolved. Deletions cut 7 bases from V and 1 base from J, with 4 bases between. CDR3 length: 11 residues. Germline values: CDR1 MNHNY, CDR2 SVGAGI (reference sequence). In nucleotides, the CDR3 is TGTGCCAGCAACCATAACTATGGCTACACCTTC. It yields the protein CASNHNYGYTF.

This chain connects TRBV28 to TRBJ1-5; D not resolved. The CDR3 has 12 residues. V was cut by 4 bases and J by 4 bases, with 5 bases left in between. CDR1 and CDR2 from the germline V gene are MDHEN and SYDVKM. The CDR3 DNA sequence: TGTGCCAGCAGTTCAGGAAATCAGCCCCAGCATTTT. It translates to CASSSGNQPQHF.

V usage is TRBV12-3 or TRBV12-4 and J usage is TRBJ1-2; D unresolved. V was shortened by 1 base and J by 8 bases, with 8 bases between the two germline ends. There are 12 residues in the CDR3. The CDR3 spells CASSLGVWGYTF. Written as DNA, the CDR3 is TGTGCCAGCAGTTTAGGGGTTTGGGGCTACACCTTC.

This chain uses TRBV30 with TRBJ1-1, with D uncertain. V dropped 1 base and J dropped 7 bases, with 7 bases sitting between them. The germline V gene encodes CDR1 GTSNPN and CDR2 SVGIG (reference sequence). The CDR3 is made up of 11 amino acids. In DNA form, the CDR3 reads TGTGCCTGGAGTGGACCGATTGAAGCTTTCTTT. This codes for CAWSGPIEAFF.

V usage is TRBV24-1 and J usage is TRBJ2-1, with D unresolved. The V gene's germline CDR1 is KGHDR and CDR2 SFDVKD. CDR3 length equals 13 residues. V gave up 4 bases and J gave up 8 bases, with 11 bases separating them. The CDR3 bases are TGTGCCACCAGTGACTTCCGACCCGATGAGCAGTTCTTC. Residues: CATSDFRPDEQFF.

CDR3 DNA sequence: TGTGCCACCAGCAGAGATCTGGTGGGAACTGAAGCTTTCTTT. Residues: CATSRDLVGTEAFF. The chain employs TRBV15 and TRBJ1-1; no clear D. Germline CDR1 reads LNHNV; CDR2 reads YYDKDF (reference sequence). The length of the CDR3 is 14 residues. Trimming shortened V by 0 bases and J by 5 bases, and 10 bases separated the two germline ends.

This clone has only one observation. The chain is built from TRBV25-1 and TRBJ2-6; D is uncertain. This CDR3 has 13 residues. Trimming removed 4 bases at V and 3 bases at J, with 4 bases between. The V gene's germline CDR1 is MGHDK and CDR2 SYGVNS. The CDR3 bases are TGTGCCAGCAGTGCTAGTGGGGCCAACGTCCTGACTTTC. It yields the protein CASSASGANVLTF.

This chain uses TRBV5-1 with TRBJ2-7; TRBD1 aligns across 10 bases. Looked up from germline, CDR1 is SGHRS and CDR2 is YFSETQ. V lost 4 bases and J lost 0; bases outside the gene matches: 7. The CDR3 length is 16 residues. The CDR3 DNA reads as TGCGCCAGCAGCCCGTTTGGGACAGGGGCCTCCTACGAGCAGTACTTC. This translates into CASSPFGTGASYEQYF.

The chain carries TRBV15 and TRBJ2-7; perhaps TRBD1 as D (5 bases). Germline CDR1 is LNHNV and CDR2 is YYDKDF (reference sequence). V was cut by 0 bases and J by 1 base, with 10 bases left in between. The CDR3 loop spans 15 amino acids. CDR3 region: CATSRDPDKSYEQYF. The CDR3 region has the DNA TGTGCCACCAGCAGAGATCCGGACAAATCCTACGAGCAGTACTTC.

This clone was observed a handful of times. The CDR3 DNA is TGTGCCAGCAGCGTAGCCGACTACAATGAGCAGTTCTTC. Its translation is CASSVADYNEQFF. The J gene is TRBJ2-1, the V gene TRBV9; D ambiguous. This CDR3 comprises 13 residues. Trimming shortened V by 0 bases and J by 3 bases, and 4 bases separated the two germline ends. Germline V gene lookup returns CDR1 SGDLS and CDR2 YYNGEE.